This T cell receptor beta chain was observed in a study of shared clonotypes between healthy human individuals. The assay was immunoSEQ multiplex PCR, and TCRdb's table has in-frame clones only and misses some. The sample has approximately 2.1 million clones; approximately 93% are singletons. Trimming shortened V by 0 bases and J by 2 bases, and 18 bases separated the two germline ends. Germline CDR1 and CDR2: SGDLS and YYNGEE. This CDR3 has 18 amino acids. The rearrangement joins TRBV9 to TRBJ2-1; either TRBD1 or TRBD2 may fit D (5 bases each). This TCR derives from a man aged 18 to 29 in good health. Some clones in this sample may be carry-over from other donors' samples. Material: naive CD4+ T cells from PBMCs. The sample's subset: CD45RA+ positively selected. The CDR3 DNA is TGTGCCAGCAGCGTAGACCCCTCGCCGGGGCTTCCCTACAATGAGCAGTTCTTC. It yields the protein CASSVDPSPGLPYNEQFF.